The source of this TCR beta chain is a study of molecular identifiers for immune sequencing clone quantification. It was with previously described methods and listed TCR primers that bulk TCR libraries were made. Using its own MiXCR run on the PCR reads, TCRdb lists one record per CDR3 protein. This sample yields over 300,000 distinct CDR3 sequences, of which under 25% are seen a single time; about 0.71% belongs to the top ten. Sorted cell numbers of roughly 20,000 to 1,000,000, with 10%, 30% or 50% RNA, served as input for naive CD8 libraries. Study-wide findings and caveats: Underestimation of highly expanded clone sizes could arise where identical TCR molecules share a barcode.

In germline, CDR1 is SGHVS, CDR2 FNYEAQ. The CDR3 runs to 13 residues. V lost 1 base and J 4 bases, leaving 7 bases between the germline ends. This clonotype appeared many times. Its antigen remains unknown. Sequenced sample: naive CD8+ T cells from blood, with Jurkat cell RNA spiked in. The subset is: FACS-sorted CD8+CD4-CCR7+CD45RA+ naive T cells. The origin of this receptor is a human donor in good health. Some libraries in this study had Jurkat cell RNA spiked in. The V and J genes are TRBV7-6 and TRBJ1-2; D possibly corresponds to TRBD1 (5 bases). The CDR3: CASSLGDFYGYTF. The DNA for the CDR3 is TGTGCCAGCAGCTTAGGGGACTTCTATGGCTACACCTTC.